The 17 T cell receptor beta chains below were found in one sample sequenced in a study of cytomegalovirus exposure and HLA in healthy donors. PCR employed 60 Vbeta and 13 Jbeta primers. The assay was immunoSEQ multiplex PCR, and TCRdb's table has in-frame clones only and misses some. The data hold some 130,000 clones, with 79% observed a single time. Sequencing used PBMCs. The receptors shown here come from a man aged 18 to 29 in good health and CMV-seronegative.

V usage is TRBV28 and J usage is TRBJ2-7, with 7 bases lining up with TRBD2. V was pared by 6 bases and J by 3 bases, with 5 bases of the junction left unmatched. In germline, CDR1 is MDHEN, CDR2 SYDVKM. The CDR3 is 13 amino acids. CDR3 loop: CASRPSSGYEQYF. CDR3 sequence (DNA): TGTGCCAGCAGACCCTCTAGCGGCTACGAGCAGTACTTC.

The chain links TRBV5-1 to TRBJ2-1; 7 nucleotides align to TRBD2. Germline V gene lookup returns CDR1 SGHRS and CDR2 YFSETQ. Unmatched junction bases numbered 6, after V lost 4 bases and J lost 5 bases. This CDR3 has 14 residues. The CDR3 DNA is TGCGCCAGCAGCCGGGGAGGGTTGGACAATGAGCAGTTCTTC. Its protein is CASSRGGLDNEQFF.

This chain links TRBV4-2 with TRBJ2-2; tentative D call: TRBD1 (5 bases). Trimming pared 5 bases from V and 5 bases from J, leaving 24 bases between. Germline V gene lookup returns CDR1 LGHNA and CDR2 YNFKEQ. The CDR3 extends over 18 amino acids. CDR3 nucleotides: TGTGCCAGCAGCAGCGTGGTGGTCAGGAGTAAGGGGACCGGGGAGCTGTTTTTT. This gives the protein CASSSVVVRSKGTGELFF.

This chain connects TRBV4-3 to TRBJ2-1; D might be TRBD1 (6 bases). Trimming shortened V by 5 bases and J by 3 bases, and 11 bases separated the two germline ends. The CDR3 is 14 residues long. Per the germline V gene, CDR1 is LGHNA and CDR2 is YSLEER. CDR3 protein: CASSSDRNYNEQFF. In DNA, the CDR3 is TGCGCCAGCAGCTCTGACAGGAACTACAATGAGCAGTTCTTC.

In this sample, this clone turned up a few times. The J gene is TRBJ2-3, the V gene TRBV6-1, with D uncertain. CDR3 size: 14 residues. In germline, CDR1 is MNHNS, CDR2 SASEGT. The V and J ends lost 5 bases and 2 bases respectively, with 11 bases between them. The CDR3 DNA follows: TGTGCCAGCAGTTTTGCGGCCCCCACAGATACGCAGTATTTT. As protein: CASSFAAPTDTQYF.

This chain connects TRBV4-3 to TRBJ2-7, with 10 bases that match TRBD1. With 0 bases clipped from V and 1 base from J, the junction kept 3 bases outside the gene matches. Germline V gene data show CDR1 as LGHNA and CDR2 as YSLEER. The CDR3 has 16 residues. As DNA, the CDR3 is TGCGCCAGCAGCCAAGAAGGGACAGGGGCATCCTACGAGCAGTACTTC. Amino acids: CASSQEGTGASYEQYF.

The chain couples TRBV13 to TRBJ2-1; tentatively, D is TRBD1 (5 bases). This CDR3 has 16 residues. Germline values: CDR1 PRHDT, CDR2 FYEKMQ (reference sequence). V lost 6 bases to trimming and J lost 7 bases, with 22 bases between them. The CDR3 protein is CASRKSLTDAANEQFF. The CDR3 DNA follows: TGTGCCAGCAGAAAAAGTCTGACAGACGCAGCTAATGAGCAGTTCTTC.

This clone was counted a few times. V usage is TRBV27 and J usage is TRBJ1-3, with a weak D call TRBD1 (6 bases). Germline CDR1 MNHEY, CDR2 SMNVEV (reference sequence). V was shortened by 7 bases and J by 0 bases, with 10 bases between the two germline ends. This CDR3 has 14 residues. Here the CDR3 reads CASKVGHSGNTIYF. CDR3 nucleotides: TGTGCCAGCAAAGTGGGACACTCTGGAAACACCATATATTTT.

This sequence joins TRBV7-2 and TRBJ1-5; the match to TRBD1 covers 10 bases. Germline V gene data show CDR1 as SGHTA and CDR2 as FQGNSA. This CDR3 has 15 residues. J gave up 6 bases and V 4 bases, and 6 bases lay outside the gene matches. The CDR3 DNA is TGTGCCAGCAGCTCGCGGGACAGGGGTATTCAGCCCCAGCATTTT. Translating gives CASSSRDRGIQPQHF.

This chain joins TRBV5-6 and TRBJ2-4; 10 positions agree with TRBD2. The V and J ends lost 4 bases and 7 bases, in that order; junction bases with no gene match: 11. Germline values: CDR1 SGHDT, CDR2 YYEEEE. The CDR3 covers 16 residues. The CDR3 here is CASSPGGLAGVNIQYF. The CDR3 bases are TGTGCCAGCAGCCCCGGTGGGCTAGCGGGAGTGAACATTCAGTACTTC.

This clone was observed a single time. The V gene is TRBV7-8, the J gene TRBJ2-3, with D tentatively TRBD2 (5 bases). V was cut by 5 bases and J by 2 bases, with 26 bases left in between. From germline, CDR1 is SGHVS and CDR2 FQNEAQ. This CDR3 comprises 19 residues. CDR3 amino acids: CASSPSMAFSAENTDTQYF. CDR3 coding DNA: TGTGCCAGCAGCCCTTCGATGGCATTTAGCGCCGAAAACACAGATACGCAGTATTTT.

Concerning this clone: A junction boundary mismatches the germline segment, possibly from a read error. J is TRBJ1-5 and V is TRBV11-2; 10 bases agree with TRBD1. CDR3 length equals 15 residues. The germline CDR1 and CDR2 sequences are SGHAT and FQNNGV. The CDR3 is CASSLDRGPTQPQHF. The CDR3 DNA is TGTGCCAGCAGCCTAGACAGGGGGCCTACTCAGCCCCAGCATTTT.

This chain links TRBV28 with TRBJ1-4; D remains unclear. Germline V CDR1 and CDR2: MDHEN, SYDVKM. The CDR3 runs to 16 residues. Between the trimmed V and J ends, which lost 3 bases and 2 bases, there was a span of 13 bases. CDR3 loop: CASSLAGPGTNEKLFF. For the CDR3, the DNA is TGTGCCAGCAGTTTGGCAGGCCCTGGGACTAATGAAAAACTGTTTTTT. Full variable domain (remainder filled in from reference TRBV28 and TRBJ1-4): DVKVTQSSRYLVKRTGEKVFLECVQDMDHENMFWYRQDPGLGLRLIYFSYDVKMKEKGDIPEGYSVSREKKERFSLILESASTNQTSMYLCASSLAGPGTNEKLFFGSGTQLSVL.

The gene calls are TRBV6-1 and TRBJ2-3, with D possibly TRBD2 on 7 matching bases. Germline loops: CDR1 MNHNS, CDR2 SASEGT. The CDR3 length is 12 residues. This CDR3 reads CLPGRGADTQYF. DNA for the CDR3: TGTCTCCCTGGGAGGGGGGCAGATACGCAGTATTTT.

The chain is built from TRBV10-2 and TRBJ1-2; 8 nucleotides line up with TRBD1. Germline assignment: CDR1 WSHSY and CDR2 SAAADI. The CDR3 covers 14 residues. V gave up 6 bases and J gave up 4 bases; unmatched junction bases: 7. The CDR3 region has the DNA TGCGCCAGCAGGGACAGGGAGACCCCCTATGGCTACACCTTC. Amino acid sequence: CASRDRETPYGYTF.

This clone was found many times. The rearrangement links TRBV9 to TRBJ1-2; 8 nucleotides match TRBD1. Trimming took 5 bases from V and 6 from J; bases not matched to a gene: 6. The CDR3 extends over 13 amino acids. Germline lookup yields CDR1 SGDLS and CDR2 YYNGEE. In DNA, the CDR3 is TGTGCCAGCAGTGTACAGGGGGAGGATGGCTACACCTTC. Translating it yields CASSVQGEDGYTF.

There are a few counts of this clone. The CDR3 DNA is TGTGCCTGGACTGGAACAGGGGGACAGCCCCAGCATTTT. Amino acids: CAWTGTGGQPQHF. The chain combines TRBV30 with TRBJ1-5; 8 nucleotides align to TRBD1. This CDR3 is built from 13 residues. V was pared by 4 bases and J by 7 bases, with 6 bases of the junction left unmatched. Germline CDR1 reads GTSNPN; CDR2 reads SVGIG (reference sequence).